What follows are 12 T cell receptor beta chains derived from one specimen sequenced in a study of shared clonotypes between healthy human individuals. Generated by immunoSEQ multiplex PCR, the TCRdb table keeps only in-frame clones and is missing some. The sample holds some 1 million clones, roughly 70% seen once. The sequencing input was memory CD4+ T cells sorted from blood. Regarding subset: CD45RA-negative fraction. The receptors here all came from a man aged 18 to 29 in good health.

The J gene is TRBJ2-2, the V gene TRBV7-2, with TRBD2 matching 10 bases. The trim removed 4 bases at V and 5 bases at J, leaving 10 bases unmatched. The CDR3 has 17 amino acids. Germline assignment: CDR1 SGHTA and CDR2 FQGNSA. The CDR3 DNA reads as TGTGCCAGCAGCTCGGGAACTAGCGGGAAGGCGACCGGGGAGCTGTTTTTT. Translation: CASSSGTSGKATGELFF.

This sequence joins TRBV19 and TRBJ2-1; TRBD2 matches 15 bases. The length of the CDR3 is 16 residues. The germline CDR1 and CDR2 sequences are LNHDA and SQIVND (reference sequence). The junction had 8 bases not matched to a gene; V was cut back by 2 bases and J by 12 bases. The CDR3 sequence is CASSILRTSGRGGQFF. CDR3 sequence (DNA): TGTGCCAGTAGTATATTACGGACTAGCGGGAGGGGCGGGCAGTTCTTC.

This clone showed up many times. This chain joins TRBV30 and TRBJ1-6; 11 bases agree with TRBD1. The CDR3 totals 17 residues. The germline V gene has CDR1 GTSNPN and CDR2 SVGIG (reference sequence). V lost 1 base to trimming and J lost 6 bases; unmatched junction nucleotides: 8. The chain's CDR3 is CAWSAYAGTGGNSPLHF. The CDR3 nucleotides read TGTGCCTGGAGTGCTTACGCCGGGACAGGGGGTAATTCACCCCTCCACTTT.

The J gene is TRBJ2-2, the V gene TRBV10-3, with 8 bases identical to TRBD2. This CDR3 has 14 amino acids. CDR1 and CDR2 (germline): ENHRY, SYGVKD. V shed 4 bases and J 4 bases; nucleotides not matched to a gene: 2. As DNA, the CDR3 is TGTGCCATCAGTGGGGCGGGAGGCACCGGGGAGCTGTTTTTT. Protein: CAISGAGGTGELFF.

The chain combines TRBV5-1 with TRBJ1-2; possible D gene TRBD1, 6 bases. The CDR3 is 15 residues long. Germline assignment: CDR1 SGHRS and CDR2 YFSETQ. With 0 bases removed from V and 0 bases from J, the gap between germline ends came to 9 bases. As DNA, the CDR3 is TGCGCCAGCAGCTTGGACAGGGCCACTAACTATGGCTACACCTTC. Encoded protein: CASSLDRATNYGYTF.

The CDR3 protein is CASSPAGARRWEQYF. The DNA of the CDR3 is TGTGCCAGCAGTCCAGCGGGAGCTCGAAGGTGGGAGCAGTACTTC. V usage is TRBV6-5 and J usage is TRBJ2-7; 8 nucleotides agree with TRBD2. V lost 5 bases and J lost 7; bases outside the gene matches: 13. The CDR3 loop spans 15 amino acids. Germline-derived CDR1 and CDR2 are MNHEY and SVGAGI.

This clone occurred a few times. A much larger clone lies a single base off, so this may be a read error. The V call is TRBV5-5, the J call TRBJ1-5, with D possibly matching TRBD1 (6 bases). The germline CDR1 and CDR2 sequences are SGHKS and YYEKEE (reference sequence). This CDR3 comprises 13 residues. Trimming took 5 bases from V and 3 from J, leaving 9 bases between them. The CDR3 DNA follows: TGTGCCAGCAGTTGGACAGACAATCAGCCCCAGCATTTT. As protein: CASSWTDNQPQHF.

This clone occurred a few times. The chain recombines TRBV7-8 with TRBJ1-6; 8 nucleotides match TRBD1. The CDR3 consists of 14 residues. With V trimmed by 6 bases and J by 6 bases, 4 bases remained unmatched. CDR1 is SGHVS and CDR2 is FQNEAQ in the germline V gene. The CDR3 sequence: CASSLDRGNSPLHF. As DNA, the CDR3 is TGTGCCAGCAGTCTCGACAGGGGTAATTCACCCCTCCACTTT.

The chain carries TRBV6-6 and TRBJ2-7; 8 nucleotides align to TRBD2. V lost 6 bases to trimming and J lost 0 bases; unmatched junction nucleotides: 4. Germline CDR1 reads MNHNY; CDR2 reads SVGAGI (reference sequence). CDR3 length: 14 residues. The CDR3 DNA follows: TGTGCCAGCAGGCAGCGGGAGAGCTCCTACGAGCAGTACTTC. Its protein product is CASRQRESSYEQYF.

V gene TRBV7-9 combines with J gene TRBJ2-1, with 11 positions matching TRBD2. Germline V gene sequence: CDR1 SEHNR, CDR2 FQNEAQ (reference sequence). This CDR3 is built from 14 residues. V lost 5 bases, J lost 8 bases, and 5 bases stayed unmatched. CDR3 loop: CASSISGGDDEQFF. The CDR3 DNA follows: TGTGCCAGCAGCATTAGCGGGGGGGACGATGAGCAGTTCTTC.

The chain employs TRBV19 and TRBJ2-3; D is perhaps TRBD1 (7 bases). The CDR3 has 16 amino acids. The ends were cut back, 6 bases at V and 0 bases at J, with 16 bases in the middle. Germline V gene lookup returns CDR1 LNHDA and CDR2 SQIVND (reference sequence). The CDR3 bases are TGTGCCAGTAGCAGGGGGGCTTTTGCTAGCACAGATACGCAGTATTTT. Amino acids: CASSRGAFASTDTQYF.

V is TRBV28 and J is TRBJ1-2; no reliable D call. Trimming cost V 3 bases and J 8 bases, with 7 bases left between them. The CDR3 covers 11 residues. Germline lookup yields CDR1 MDHEN and CDR2 SYDVKM. This CDR3 reads CASSFQRGYTF. The CDR3 coding sequence is TGTGCCAGCAGTTTTCAAAGAGGCTACACCTTC.